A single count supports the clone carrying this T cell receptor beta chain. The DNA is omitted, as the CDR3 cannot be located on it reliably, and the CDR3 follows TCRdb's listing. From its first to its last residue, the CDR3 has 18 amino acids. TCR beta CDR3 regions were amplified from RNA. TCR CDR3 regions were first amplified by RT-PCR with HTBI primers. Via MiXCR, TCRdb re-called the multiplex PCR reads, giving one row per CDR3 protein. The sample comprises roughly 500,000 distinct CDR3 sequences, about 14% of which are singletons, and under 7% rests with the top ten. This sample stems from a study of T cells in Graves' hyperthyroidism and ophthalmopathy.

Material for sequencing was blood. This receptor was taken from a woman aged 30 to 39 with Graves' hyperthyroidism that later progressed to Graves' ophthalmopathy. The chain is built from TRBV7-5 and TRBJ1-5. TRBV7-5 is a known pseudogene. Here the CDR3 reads CISVSEAQPRGTHQPQHF.